A single TCR beta chain is shown here with its context. The data were obtained in a study of blood T cell repertoires in COVID-19. About the research overall: Italy, Spain and the United States were the sources of the convalescent and acute COVID-19 samples.

CDR1 is MNHEY, CDR2 SMNVEV, per germline (reference sequence). This CDR3 comprises 14 residues. Trimming took off 6 bases at V and 7 bases at J, with 19 bases between the two ends. TCRdb keeps only in-frame clones here, not all; method: immunoSEQ multiplex PCR. The sample holds around 270,000 clones; 88% are singletons and the top ten take 3% to 3.5%. The chain couples TRBV27 to TRBJ2-7; TRBD2 is a possible D gene (5 bases). Sequencing input: PBMCs or T cells enriched from blood (not recorded which). The clonotype was recovered from a woman in her 40s who had been exposed to COVID-19. The CDR3 bases are TGTGCCAGCAGCACCCCCGGACTCCGGGTAGAGCAGTACGTC. Translating gives CASSTPGLRVEQYV.